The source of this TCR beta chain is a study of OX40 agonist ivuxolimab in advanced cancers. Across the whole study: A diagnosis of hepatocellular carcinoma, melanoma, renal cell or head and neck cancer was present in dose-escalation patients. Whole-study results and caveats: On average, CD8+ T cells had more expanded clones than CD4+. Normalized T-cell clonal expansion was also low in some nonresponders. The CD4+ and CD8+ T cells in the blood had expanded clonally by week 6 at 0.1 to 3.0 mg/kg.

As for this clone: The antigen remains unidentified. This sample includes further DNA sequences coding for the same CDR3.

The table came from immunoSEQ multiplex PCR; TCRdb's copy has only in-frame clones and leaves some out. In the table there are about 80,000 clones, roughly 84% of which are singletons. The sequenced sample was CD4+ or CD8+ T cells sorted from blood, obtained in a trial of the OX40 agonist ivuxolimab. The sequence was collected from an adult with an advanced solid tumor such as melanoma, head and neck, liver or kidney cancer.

The CDR3 is CASRLTDTQYF. CDR3 DNA sequence: TGTGCCAGCAGACTCACAGATACGCAGTATTTT. This chain joins TRBV2 and TRBJ2-3, with D unresolved. The CDR3 is 11 amino acids. Trimming removed 6 bases from V and 2 bases from J, with 3 bases in between. Germline CDR1 is SNHLY and CDR2 is FYNNEI.